Included here is one T cell receptor beta chain sequence, with context. This clone was observed a single time. Its binding antigen is unknown. No much larger clonotype is one base removed from it; base qualities were not supplied. Taken from the germline V gene, the CDR1 and CDR2 loops are MNHNS and SASEGT. The CDR3, cysteine through phenylalanine, is 18 amino acids long. The kept DNA is CDR3 alone, 54 bases in frame from the first base. Here V drops 2 bases and J drops 4 bases, and the junction holds 11 bases not matched to any gene. The time point label corresponds to: week 5, during vaccination. A 20-mer mutant IDH1 peptide at 300 micrograms in Montanide made up each vaccine dose, which was injected subcutaneously together with topical imiquimod. The donors had newly diagnosed IDH1-mutant astrocytomas of WHO grade 3 or 4 that showed loss of nuclear ATRX. The samples were drawn from NOA16, a multicentre, single-arm, open-label phase I trial in Germany that tested a mutant IDH1 peptide vaccine in humans for the first time. Genomic DNA for TCRB sequencing was extracted from EDTA blood using the DNeasy Blood and Tissue Kit.

Library preparation was by the immunoSEQ multiplex PCR assay. The hsTCRB Kit was used according to the manufacturer's protocol to amplify rearranged TCR beta chain sequences. Sequencing of TCRB libraries was carried out on an Illumina MiSeq. Per the original workflow: The proprietary platform of the kit vendor was used for demultiplexing, trimming and gene mapping. The table comes from immuneACCESS by way of TCRdb, which keeps in-frame sequences with V and J called. Part of the clones is missing from these tables; in studies checked, under half for an unresolved V gene and the rest for unknown reasons. D and trimming were read from the DNA, whereas the V and J calls and clone size are those reported in that table. Across this sample there are 35,000 to 45,000 clones, with 80% to 95% seen only once. The top ten hold around 3% of the sample. The sample belongs to a study of a mutant IDH1 vaccine in newly diagnosed glioma (dated by TCRdb to the early 2020s). With respect to the entire study: Across visits V03 through V10, patients got a total of eight vaccinations, given in weeks 1, 3, 5, 7, 11, 15, 19 and 23. Six visits were used for peripheral blood collection: V03 (baseline), V05, V07, V10, V12 and V13. Longitudinal TCRB deep sequencing was performed for about two dozen treated patients wherever samples were available for exploratory analyses. Of the 25 to 40 patients who were treated, about 62% were male and roughly 38% were female, and the mean age was approximately 40 years. Prior to enrollment, patients had been given standard therapy consisting of radiotherapy alone, temozolomide alone, or radiochemotherapy with temozolomide, with the combination given to most patients. Vaccination started 4-6 weeks after radiotherapy alone, or was given together with temozolomide cycles in the groups whose treatment included chemotherapy.

General conclusions and limits of the study: Pseudoprogression appeared unrelated to alterations in the top peripheral T cell clonotypes detected by TCRB sequencing. The authors stated that sample limitations prevented analyses of patient blood samples from being reproduced. Across multiple MHC alleles, vaccine-induced immune responses were seen in 93.3% of patients. Availability determined which PBMC samples were chosen for TCRB deep sequencing.

The origin of this receptor is a man in his forties or fifties with glioma. In this chain, TRBV6-1 is recombined with TRBJ1-5; 10 central nucleotides agree with TRBD1. This specimen consisted of PBMCs, obtained from a glioma patient whose treatment included an IDH1 peptide vaccine. CDR3 region: CASSESSGGQGRNQPQHF. In nucleotide form, the sequence is TGTGCCAGCAGTGAATCGTCGGGGGGACAGGGGCGTAATCAGCCCCAGCATTTT.